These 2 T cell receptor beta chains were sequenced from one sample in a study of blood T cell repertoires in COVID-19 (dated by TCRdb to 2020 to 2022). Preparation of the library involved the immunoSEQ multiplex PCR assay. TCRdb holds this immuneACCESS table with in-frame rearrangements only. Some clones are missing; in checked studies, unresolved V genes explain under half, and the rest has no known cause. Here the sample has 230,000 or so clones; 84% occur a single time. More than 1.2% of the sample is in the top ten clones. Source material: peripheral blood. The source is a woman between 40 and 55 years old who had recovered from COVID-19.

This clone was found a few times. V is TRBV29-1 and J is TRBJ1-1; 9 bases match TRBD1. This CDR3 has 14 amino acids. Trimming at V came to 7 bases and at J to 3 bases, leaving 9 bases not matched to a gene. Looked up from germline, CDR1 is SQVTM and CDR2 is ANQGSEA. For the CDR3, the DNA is TGCAGCGGAGCGGGACAGGGAGATTACACTGAAGCTTTCTTT. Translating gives CSGAGQGDYTEAFF.

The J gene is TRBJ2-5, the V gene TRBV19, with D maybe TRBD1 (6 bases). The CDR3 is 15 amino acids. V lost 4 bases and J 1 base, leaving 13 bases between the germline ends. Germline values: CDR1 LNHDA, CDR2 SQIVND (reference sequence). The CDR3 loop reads CASSTQEDSQETQYF. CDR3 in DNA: TGTGCCAGTAGTACCCAAGAGGACAGCCAAGAGACCCAGTACTTC. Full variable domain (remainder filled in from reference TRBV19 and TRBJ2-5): DGGITQSPKYLFRKEGQNVTLSCEQNLNHDAMYWYRQDPGQGLRLIYYSQIVNDFQKGDIAEGYSVSREKKESFPLTVTSAQKNPTAFYLCASSTQEDSQETQYFGPGTRLLVL.